The clone carrying this TCR beta chain appeared once. Its cognate antigen is unknown. The data belong to a study of TIL therapy for anti-PD-1-resistant metastatic lung cancer. Study background: Tumors had a median PD-L1 proportion score of 6%.

V dropped 5 bases and J dropped 1 base, with 17 bases sitting between them. The CDR3 runs to 16 residues. From germline, CDR1 is SGHVS and CDR2 FNYEAQ. The immunoSEQ assay was v3. Measured with immunoSEQ multiplex PCR; TCRdb has only the in-frame clones, and not every one. The sample lists about 52,000 clones; around 80% were seen once. Described time point: pre-treatment sample, taken before nivolumab and TIL therapy. Regarding the study as a whole: The cohort had more treatment-naive, never-smoker and oncogene-addicted patients than typical.

The TCR sequence derives from a woman between 25 and 80 years old with non-small cell lung cancer. The material was blood, obtained at baseline. The rearrangement uses TRBV7-6 and TRBJ2-5; tentatively, D is TRBD1 (6 bases). The CDR3 region has the DNA TGTGCCAGCAGCCGGCAGGACTGGGGGCCCCAAGAGACCCAGTACTTC. Amino acids: CASSRQDWGPQETQYF.